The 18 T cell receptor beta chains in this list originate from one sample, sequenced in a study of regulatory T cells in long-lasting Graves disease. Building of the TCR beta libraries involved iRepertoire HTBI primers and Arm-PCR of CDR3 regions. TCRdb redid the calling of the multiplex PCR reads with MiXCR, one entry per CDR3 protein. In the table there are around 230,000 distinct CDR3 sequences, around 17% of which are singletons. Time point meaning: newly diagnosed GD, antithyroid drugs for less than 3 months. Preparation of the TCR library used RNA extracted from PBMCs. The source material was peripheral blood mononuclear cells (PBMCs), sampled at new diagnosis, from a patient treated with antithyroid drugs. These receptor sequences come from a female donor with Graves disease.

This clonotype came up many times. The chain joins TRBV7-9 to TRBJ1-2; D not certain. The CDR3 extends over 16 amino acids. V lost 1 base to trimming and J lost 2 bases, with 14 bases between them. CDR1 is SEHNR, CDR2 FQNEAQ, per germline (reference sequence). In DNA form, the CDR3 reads TGTGCCAGCAGCTTAGGCCCGGGAGGCGGCAACTATGGCTACACCTTC. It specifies CASSLGPGGGNYGYTF.

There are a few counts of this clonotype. The CDR3 nucleotides read TGTGCCAGCAGCTCGATGACAGGGCTGGTGGCCTACGAGCAGTACTTC. It translates to CASSSMTGLVAYEQYF. The rearrangement links TRBV7-9 to TRBJ2-7; 7 bases are a match to TRBD1. The V gene's germline CDR1 is SEHNR and CDR2 FQNEAQ (reference sequence). There are 16 residues in the CDR3. V was pared by 4 bases and J by 2 bases, with 11 bases of the junction left unmatched.

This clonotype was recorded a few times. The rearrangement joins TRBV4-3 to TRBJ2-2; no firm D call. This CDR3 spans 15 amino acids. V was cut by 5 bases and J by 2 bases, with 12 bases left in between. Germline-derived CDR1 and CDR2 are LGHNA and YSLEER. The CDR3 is CASSTAFSNTGELFF. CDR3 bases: TGCGCCAGCAGCACCGCATTTTCAAACACCGGGGAGCTGTTTTTT.

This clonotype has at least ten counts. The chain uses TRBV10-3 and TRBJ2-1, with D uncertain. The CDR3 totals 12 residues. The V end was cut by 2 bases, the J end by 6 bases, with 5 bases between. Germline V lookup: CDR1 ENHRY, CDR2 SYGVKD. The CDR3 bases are TGTGCCATCAGTGAGGGGCGCAATGAGCAGTTCTTC. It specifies CAISEGRNEQFF.

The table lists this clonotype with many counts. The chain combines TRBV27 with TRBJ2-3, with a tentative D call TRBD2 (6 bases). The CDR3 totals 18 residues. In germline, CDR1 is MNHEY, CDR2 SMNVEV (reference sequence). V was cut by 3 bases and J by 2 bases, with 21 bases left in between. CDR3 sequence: CASSLYHNYGGDTDTQYF. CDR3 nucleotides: TGTGCCAGCAGTTTGTACCATAACTATGGCGGGGACACAGATACGCAGTATTTT.

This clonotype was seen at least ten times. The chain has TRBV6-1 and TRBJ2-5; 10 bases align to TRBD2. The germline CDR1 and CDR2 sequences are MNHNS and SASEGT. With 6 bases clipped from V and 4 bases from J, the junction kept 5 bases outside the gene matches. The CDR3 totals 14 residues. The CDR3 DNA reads TGTGCCAGCAGCCTAGCGGGAGAGGCAGAGACCCAGTACTTC. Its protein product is CASSLAGEAETQYF.

This CDR3 reads CASSQVLGTEAFF. CDR3 DNA: TGTGCCAGCAGCCAAGTGCTGGGCACTGAAGCTTTCTTT. The chain recombines TRBV14 with TRBJ1-1, with no clear D. The germline gives CDR1 SGHDN, CDR2 FVKESK. The CDR3 has 13 amino acids. V lost 1 base to trimming and J lost 4 bases, with 7 bases between them.

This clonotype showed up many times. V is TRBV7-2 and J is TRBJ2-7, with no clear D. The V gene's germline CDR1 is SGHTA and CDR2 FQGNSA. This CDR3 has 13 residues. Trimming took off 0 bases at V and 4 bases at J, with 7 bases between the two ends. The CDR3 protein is CASSLASEYEQYF. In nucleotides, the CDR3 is TGTGCCAGCAGCTTAGCATCCGAGTACGAGCAGTACTTC.

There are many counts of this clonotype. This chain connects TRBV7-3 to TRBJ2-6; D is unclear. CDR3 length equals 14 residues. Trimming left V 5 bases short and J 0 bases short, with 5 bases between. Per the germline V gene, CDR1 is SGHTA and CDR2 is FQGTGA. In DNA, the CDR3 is TGTGCCAGCAGCCGGAACTCTGGGGCCAACGTCCTGACTTTC. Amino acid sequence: CASSRNSGANVLTF.

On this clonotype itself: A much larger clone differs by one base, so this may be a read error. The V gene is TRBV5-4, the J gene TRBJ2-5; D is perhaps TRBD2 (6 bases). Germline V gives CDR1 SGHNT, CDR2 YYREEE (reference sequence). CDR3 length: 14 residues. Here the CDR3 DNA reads TGTGCCAGCACCGAGTGGGAGGCCACAGAGACCCAGTGCTTC. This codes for CASTEWEATETQCF.

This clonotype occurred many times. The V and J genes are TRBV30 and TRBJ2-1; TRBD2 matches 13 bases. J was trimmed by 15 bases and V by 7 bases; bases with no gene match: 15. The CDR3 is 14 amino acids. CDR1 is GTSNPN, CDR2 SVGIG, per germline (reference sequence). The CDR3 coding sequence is TGTGCCTTACAAATATCGGGACTAGCGGGACGGCCGTTCTTC. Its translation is CALQISGLAGRPFF.

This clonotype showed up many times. This CDR3 reads CASSPTGEGNTIYF. DNA for the CDR3: TGTGCCAGCAGCCCCACAGGGGAAGGAAACACCATATATTTT. The chain couples TRBV9 to TRBJ1-3; 7 bases agree with TRBD1. The germline CDR1 and CDR2 sequences are SGDLS and YYNGEE. The V gene end was trimmed by 4 bases and the J gene end by 4 bases; junction bases not matched to a gene: 5. The CDR3 loop spans 14 amino acids.

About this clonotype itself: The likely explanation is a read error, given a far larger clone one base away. In DNA form, the CDR3 reads TGTGCCAGCAGTTATGGCCGGGACACCGGGGAGCTGTTTTTT. The encoded protein is CASSYGRDTGELFF. The chain is built from TRBV6-9 and TRBJ2-2, with D uncertain. The germline V and J ends were trimmed by 2 bases and 3 bases, with 7 bases remaining between them. CDR1 and CDR2 (germline): MNHGY, SVAAGI. This CDR3 spans 14 amino acids.

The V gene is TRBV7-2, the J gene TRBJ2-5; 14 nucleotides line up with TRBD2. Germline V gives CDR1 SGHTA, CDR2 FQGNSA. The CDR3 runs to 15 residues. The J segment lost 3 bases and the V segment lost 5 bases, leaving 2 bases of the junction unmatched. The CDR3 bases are TGTGCCAGCAGCAAGGGACTAGCGGGAGAAGAGACCCAGTACTTC. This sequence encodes CASSKGLAGEETQYF. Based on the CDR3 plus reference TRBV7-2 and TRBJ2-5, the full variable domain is GAGVSQSPSNKVTEKGKDVELRCDPISGHTALYWYRQSLGQGLEFLIYFQGNSAPDKSGLPSDRFSAERTGGSVSTLTIQRTQQEDSAVYLCASSKGLAGEETQYFGPGTRLLVL.

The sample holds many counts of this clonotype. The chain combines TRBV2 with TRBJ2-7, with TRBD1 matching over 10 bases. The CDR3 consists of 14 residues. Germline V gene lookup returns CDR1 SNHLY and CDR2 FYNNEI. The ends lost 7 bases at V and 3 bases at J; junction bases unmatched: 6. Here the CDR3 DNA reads TGTGCCAGCATCGGACAGGGGGTCTACTACGAGCAGTACTTC. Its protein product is CASIGQGVYYEQYF. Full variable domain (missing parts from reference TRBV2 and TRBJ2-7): EPEVTQTPSHQVTQMGQEVILRCVPISNHLYFYWYRQILGQKVEFLVSFYNNEISEKSEIFDDQFSVERPDGSNFTLKIRSTKLEDSAMYFCASIGQGVYYEQYFGPGTRLTVT.

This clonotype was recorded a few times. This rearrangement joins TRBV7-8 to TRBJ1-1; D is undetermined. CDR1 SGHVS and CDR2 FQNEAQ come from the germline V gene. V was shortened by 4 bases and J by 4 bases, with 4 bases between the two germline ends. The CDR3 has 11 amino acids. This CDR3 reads CASSSSTEAFF. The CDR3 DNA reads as TGTGCCAGCAGCTCAAGCACTGAAGCTTTCTTT.

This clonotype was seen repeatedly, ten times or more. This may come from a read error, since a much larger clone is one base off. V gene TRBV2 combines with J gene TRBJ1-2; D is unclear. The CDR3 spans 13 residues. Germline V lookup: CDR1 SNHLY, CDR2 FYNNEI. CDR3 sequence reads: CAGSEILSHGYTF. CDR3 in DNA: TGTGCCGGCAGTGAAATACTCTCTCATGGCTACACCTTC. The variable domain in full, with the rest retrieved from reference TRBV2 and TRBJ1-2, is EPEVTQTPSHQVTQMGQEVILRCVPISNHLYFYWYRQILGQKVEFLVSFYNNEISEKSEIFDDQFSVERPDGSNFTLKIRSTKLEDSAMYFCAGSEILSHGYTFGSGTRLTVV.

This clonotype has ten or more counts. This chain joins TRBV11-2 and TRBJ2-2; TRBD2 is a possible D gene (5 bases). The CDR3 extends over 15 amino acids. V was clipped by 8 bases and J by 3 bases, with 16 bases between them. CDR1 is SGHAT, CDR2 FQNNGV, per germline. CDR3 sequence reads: CASRSGPRDTGELFF. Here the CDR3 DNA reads TGTGCCAGCCGCAGCGGACCTAGGGACACCGGGGAGCTGTTTTTT.